This TCR beta chain was obtained from a study of molecular identifiers for immune sequencing clone quantification. Note on this clonotype: What it recognizes is unknown.

Previously published methods and listed TCR primers were used for the bulk TCR libraries. TCRdb itself ran the PCR reads through MiXCR, one entry per CDR3 protein. Of approximately 670,000 distinct CDR3 sequences listed, about 20% are singletons. Findings of the study overall: Because of identical TCR molecules sharing a barcode, sizes of highly expanded clones could be underestimated.

Sequencing was carried out using naive CD8+ T cells from blood, with Jurkat cell RNA spiked in. The subset was: FACS-sorted CD8+CD4-CCR7+CD45RA+ naive T cells. This TCR came from a human donor in good health. Some libraries in this study had Jurkat cell RNA spiked in.

CDR3 protein: CASSRDRGTSGNYEQYF. In DNA, the CDR3 is TGTGCCAGCAGCAGGGACAGGGGGACTAGCGGGAATTACGAGCAGTACTTC. The J gene is TRBJ2-7, the V gene TRBV7-2, with TRBD2 identical over 13 bases. V lost 5 bases to trimming and J lost 4 bases; unmatched junction nucleotides: 11. The CDR3 contains 17 residues. Germline CDR1 is SGHTA and CDR2 is FQGNSA.